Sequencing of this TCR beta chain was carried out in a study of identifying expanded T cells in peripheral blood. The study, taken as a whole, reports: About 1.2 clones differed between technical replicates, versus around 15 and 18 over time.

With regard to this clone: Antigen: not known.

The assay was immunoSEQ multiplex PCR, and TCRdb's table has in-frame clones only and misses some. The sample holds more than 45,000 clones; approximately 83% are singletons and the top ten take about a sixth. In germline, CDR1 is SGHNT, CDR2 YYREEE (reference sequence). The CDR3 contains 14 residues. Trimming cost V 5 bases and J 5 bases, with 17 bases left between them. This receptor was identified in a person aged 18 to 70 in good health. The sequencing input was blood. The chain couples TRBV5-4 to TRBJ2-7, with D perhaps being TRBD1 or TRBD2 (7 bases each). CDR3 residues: CASSHVGGGHEQYF. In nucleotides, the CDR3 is TGTGCCAGCAGTCACGTGGGAGGGGGCCACGAGCAGTACTTC.